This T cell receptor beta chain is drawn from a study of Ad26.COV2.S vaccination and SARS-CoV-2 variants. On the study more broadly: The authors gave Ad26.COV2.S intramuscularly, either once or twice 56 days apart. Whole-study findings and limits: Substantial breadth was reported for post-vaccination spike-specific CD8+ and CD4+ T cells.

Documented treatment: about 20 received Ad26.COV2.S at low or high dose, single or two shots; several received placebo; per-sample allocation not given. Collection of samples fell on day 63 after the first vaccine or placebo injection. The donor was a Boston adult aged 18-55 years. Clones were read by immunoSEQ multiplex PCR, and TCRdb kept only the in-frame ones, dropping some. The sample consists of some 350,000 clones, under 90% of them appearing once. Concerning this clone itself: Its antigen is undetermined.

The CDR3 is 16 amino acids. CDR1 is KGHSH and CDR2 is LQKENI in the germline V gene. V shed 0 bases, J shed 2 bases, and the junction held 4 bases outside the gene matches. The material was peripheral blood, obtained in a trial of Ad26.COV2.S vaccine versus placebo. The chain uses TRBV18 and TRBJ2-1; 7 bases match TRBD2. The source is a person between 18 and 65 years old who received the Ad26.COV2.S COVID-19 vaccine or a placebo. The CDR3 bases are TGTGCCAGCTCACCACCGGGACTACCTACCTACAATGAGCAGTTCTTC. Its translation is CASSPPGLPTYNEQFF.